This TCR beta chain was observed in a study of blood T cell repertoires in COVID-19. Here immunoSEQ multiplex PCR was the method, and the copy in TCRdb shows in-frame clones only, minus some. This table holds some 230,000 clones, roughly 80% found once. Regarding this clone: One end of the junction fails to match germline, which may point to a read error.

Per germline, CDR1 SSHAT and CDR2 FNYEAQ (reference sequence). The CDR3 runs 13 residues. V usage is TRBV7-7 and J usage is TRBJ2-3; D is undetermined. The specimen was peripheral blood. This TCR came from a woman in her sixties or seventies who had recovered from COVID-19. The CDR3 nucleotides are TGTGCTAGCAGCTTAGGAGTATCAGATACGCAGTATTTT. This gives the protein CASSLGVSDTQYF.